These T cell receptor beta chains were read from a single sample in a study of cytomegalovirus exposure and HLA in healthy donors. The repertoire was sequenced with immunoSEQ multiplex PCR; TCRdb's copy has only in-frame clones and lacks some. The sample gives 100,000 to 150,000 clones, roughly 73% of which show up once; more than 4.5% is in the top ten. Input material: PBMCs. These receptors came from a man in his 60s in good health and CMV-seropositive. Each CDR3 is given with its conserved first and last residue. A D gene is named only where the DNA matches it firmly. Clone sizes are given selectively: once, few, many, or a class where the clone is expanded.

cdr3_nt	cdr3_aa	clone_size	cdr3_length	d_call	v_call	j_call
TGTGCCAGCAGTAAACAGGGAAACACTGAAGCTTTCTTT	CASSKQGNTEAFF	-	13	-	TRBV2	TRBJ1-1
TGTGCCAGTTCAAAATCAGGGACAGATACGCAGTATTTT	CASSKSGTDTQYF	-	13	-	TRBV25-1	TRBJ2-3
TGTGCCAGCAGTTACGGGCAGGGAGAGACCCAGTACTTC	CASSYGQGETQYF	-	13	-	TRBV6-6	TRBJ2-5
TGCGCCAGCAGCCAACCCAGGGGGAGCACCGATACGCAGTATTTT	CASSQPRGSTDTQYF	-	15	TRBD1	TRBV4-1	TRBJ2-3
TGTGCCAGCAGCAAACGGGCCGGGGAGCTGTTTTTT	CASSKRAGELFF	-	12	-	TRBV7-9	TRBJ2-2
TGTGCCAGCAAAATCGGGACAGGGGTTGGCGCAGATACGCAGTATTTT	CASKIGTGVGADTQYF	once	16	TRBD1	TRBV2	TRBJ2-3
TGTGCCAGCAGCTTAGAACCGGGCTACGAGCAGTACTTC	CASSLEPGYEQYF	-	13	-	TRBV7-8	TRBJ2-7
TGTGCCAGCAGCCCGAACAGGGGAAAGGACGAGCAGTACTTC	CASSPNRGKDEQYF	-	14	TRBD1	TRBV9	TRBJ2-7
TGCGCCAGCATTCAAGGGACAGTGAACACTGAAGCTTTCTTT	CASIQGTVNTEAFF	-	14	TRBD1	TRBV23-1	TRBJ1-1
TGTGCCAGCAGTTCACTCGGACAGGGAGGCACCCCTAGAGGCTACACCTTC	CASSSLGQGGTPRGYTF	-	17	TRBD1	TRBV28	TRBJ1-2
TGTGCCAGCAGCGTTTACGACAGAGACACTGAAGCTTTCTTT	CASSVYDRDTEAFF	-	14	-	TRBV9	TRBJ1-1
TGTTCCAGCAGCTGGGGACAGGAATACTACGAGCAGTACTTC	CSSSWGQEYYEQYF	-	14	TRBD1	TRBV7-9	TRBJ2-7
TGTGCCAGCAGCAAAGGGACTAGCGGGGGGCGGGAGCAGTACTTC	CASSKGTSGGREQYF	-	15	TRBD2	TRBV7-9	TRBJ2-7
TGTGCCAGTAGTCCAGGGACAGGGAGTAACGAGCAGTACTTC	CASSPGTGSNEQYF	-	14	TRBD1	TRBV19	TRBJ2-7
TGTGCCAGCATCCCGGGTTTTAATCAGCCCCAGCATTTT	CASIPGFNQPQHF	-	13	-	TRBV28	TRBJ1-5
TGTGCCAGCAGTCAGGATTCTAATGAAAAACTGTTTTTT	CASSQDSNEKLFF	-	13	-	TRBV28	TRBJ1-4
TGTGCCAGCAGTGAATTTCGGGACACTGAAGCTTTCTTT	CASSEFRDTEAFF	-	13	-	TRBV6-1	TRBJ1-1
TGTGCCAGCAGCTTTGGGAGCAACACTGAAGCTTTCTTT	CASSFGSNTEAFF	-	13	-	TRBV7-3	TRBJ1-1
TGTGCCAGCAGAGTCTTGGCAGTACGGGGTAATCAGCCCCAGCATTTT	CASRVLAVRGNQPQHF	-	16	-	TRBV21-1	TRBJ1-5
TGTGCCTGGATCCCTAGCGGGGAAGGAGATACGCAGTATTTT	CAWIPSGEGDTQYF	-	14	TRBD2	TRBV30	TRBJ2-3
TGTGCCAGCAGTCGAATTAGGGGTGGGGCTGAAGCTTTCTTT	CASSRIRGGAEAFF	few	14	-	TRBV2	TRBJ1-1
TGTGCCAGCAGCTTGGCAGGGTCCGATCAGCCCCAGCATTTT	CASSLAGSDQPQHF	-	14	-	TRBV5-6	TRBJ1-5
TGTGCCAGCAGCTCAAGGGGCTCCACAACTAATGAAAAACTGTTTTTT	CASSSRGSTTNEKLFF	-	16	-	TRBV9	TRBJ1-4
TGCGCCAGCAGCCGAGGCGGTACTAGCGGGGGGTTAGATACGCAGTATTTT	CASSRGGTSGGLDTQYF	-	17	TRBD2	TRBV4-1	TRBJ2-3
TGCGCCAGCAGCTTGGTTCTTGGGGCGGCCAACAATGAGCAGTTCTTC	CASSLVLGAANNEQFF	-	16	-	TRBV5-1	TRBJ2-1
TGTGCCAGCAGCGTAGCCGGGGATAATTCACCCCTCCACTTT	CASSVAGDNSPLHF	-	14	-	TRBV9	TRBJ1-6
TGTGCCAGCAGTGAGTTGCAGGGGTCCCGGCACGAGCAGTACTTC	CASSELQGSRHEQYF	-	15	-	TRBV2	TRBJ2-7
TGTGCCAGCCAGAAAGGGGGTTTTGGCTACACCTTC	CASQKGGFGYTF	-	12	-	TRBV2	TRBJ1-2
TGTGCCAGCAGCTTAGTTTCAGGGTATTCGGATACGCAGTATTTT	CASSLVSGYSDTQYF	-	15	-	TRBV13	TRBJ2-3
TGTGCCAGCAGCTTCCCGGGAAGATACACTGAAGCTTTCTTT	CASSFPGRYTEAFF	-	14	-	TRBV5-6	TRBJ1-1
TGTGCCAGCAGTGACCGACAGACACTCACTGAAGCTTTCTTT	CASSDRQTLTEAFF	-	14	-	TRBV2	TRBJ1-1
TGTGCCAGCAACCCGACAGGGTCTTCCTACGAGCAGTACTTC	CASNPTGSSYEQYF	-	14	TRBD1	TRBV5-6	TRBJ2-7
TGTGCCAGCAGCTTACAGGGTATCACAGATACGCAGTATTTT	CASSLQGITDTQYF	-	14	-	TRBV13	TRBJ2-3
TGTGCCAGTAGTATACGTCCGGACAGGGACACTGAAGCTTTCTTT	CASSIRPDRDTEAFF	-	15	TRBD1	TRBV19	TRBJ1-1
TGTGCCAGCAATTCTGGAGGGACAGGGGGCTACGAGCAGTACTTC	CASNSGGTGGYEQYF	-	15	TRBD1	TRBV28	TRBJ2-7
TGTGCCAGCAGTTTATCGTTAGCGGTGAGGGAGACCCAGTACTTC	CASSLSLAVRETQYF	-	15	-	TRBV27	TRBJ2-5
TGTGCCAGCAGTGAATTAATCCCGAGGACCGGGGAGCTGTTTTTT	CASSELIPRTGELFF	-	15	-	TRBV6-1	TRBJ2-2
TGCGCCAGCAGCCCCCTCCCGGGACAGGGGTACGAGCAGTACTTC	CASSPLPGQGYEQYF	-	15	TRBD1	TRBV4-1	TRBJ2-7
TGTGCCAGCAGCTTAGGAGCAGTGGCGGGGGGCCGCATGAACACTGAAGCTTTCTTT	CASSLGAVAGGRMNTEAFF	-	19	-	TRBV7-8	TRBJ1-1
TGTGCCAGCAGCCAGTTTCTCAGGGGTAATGAAAAACTGTTTTTT	CASSQFLRGNEKLFF	-	15	-	TRBV7-9	TRBJ1-4
TGTGCCAGCAGCTTAAACAGGGAGACCCAGTACTTC	CASSLNRETQYF	-	12	-	TRBV11-2	TRBJ2-5
TGTGCAAGTCGCCCGGGACTAGCGGGGGGGTATTTT	CASRPGLAGGYF	once	12	-	TRBV12-2	TRBJ2-3
TGCGCCAGCAGCTTAAGGGACATCAAGTTGGGTGAGCAGTTCTTC	CASSLRDIKLGEQFF	-	15	-	TRBV5-1	TRBJ2-1
TGTGCCAGTAGTACAGCGGGCAGGGGCTACACCTTC	CASSTAGRGYTF	-	12	-	TRBV19	TRBJ1-2